Presented here are 17 T cell receptor beta chains from one specimen sequenced in a study of vaccination effects on CD4 cells after COVID-19 (dated by TCRdb to 2021 to 2024). No cognate antigen is known for these TCRs. After around 10 days of culture, CD4+ T cells were isolated with the EasySep CD4+ T cell isolation kit. PCR-confirmed SARS-CoV-2 infection had occurred in convalescent patients between March and December 2020, before the Alpha, Beta and Delta variants emerged in the United States. Two doses of either the BNT162b2 or the mRNA-1273 mRNA SARS-CoV-2 vaccine were administered to participants. The library relied on the immunoSEQ multiplex PCR assay. TCRdb's version of the immuneACCESS table is confined to in-frame rearrangements and falls short of the full clone set. An unresolved V gene accounts for under half of the shortfall where checked; the remainder is of unknown origin. For this sample there are nearly 35,000 clones; roughly 75% appear just once. The biggest ten clones account for 5% to 7.5% of the sample.

The sample consisted of CD4+ T cells from PBMCs cultured without peptide, taken after COVID-19 vaccination. The receptors originated from a human donor who had a prior SARS-CoV-2 infection.

The rearrangement links TRBV3-1 (or the pseudogene TRBV3-2) to TRBJ1-2; 9 bases line up with TRBD1. CDR3 length: 15 amino acids. V dropped 1 base and J dropped 4; count of bases not matched to a gene: 4. Germline values: CDR1 LGHDT, CDR2 YNNKEL (reference sequence). The CDR3 DNA is TGTGCCAGCAGCCAAGGACAGGGGGGGGTCTATGGCTACACCTTC. This encodes CASSQGQGGVYGYTF.

V and J are TRBV4-1 and TRBJ2-1, with D tentatively TRBD1 (6 bases). V shed 1 base and J shed 7 bases, with 14 bases lying between them. CDR1 and CDR2 from the germline V gene are MGHRA and YSYEKL. The CDR3 extends over 15 amino acids. CDR3 region: CASSQGQGSWNEQFF. The CDR3 DNA sequence: TGCGCCAGCAGCCAAGGCCAGGGGAGTTGGAATGAGCAGTTCTTC.

The CDR3 spells CASSKTGVNQPQHF. Written as DNA, the CDR3 is TGTGCCAGCAGTAAAACAGGGGTGAATCAGCCCCAGCATTTT. The chain links TRBV9 to TRBJ1-5; 7 bases agree with TRBD1. The CDR3 runs to 14 residues. V shed 5 bases, J shed 4 bases, and the junction held 6 bases outside the gene matches. Germline CDR1 SGDLS, CDR2 YYNGEE.

In this sample, this clone turned up a few times. The chain uses TRBV19 and TRBJ1-5, with 7 bases identical to TRBD1. The V segment lost 6 bases and the J segment 5 bases; nucleotides outside the gene matches: 10. Germline CDR1 LNHDA, CDR2 SQIVND (reference sequence). The length of the CDR3 is 15 residues. CDR3 in amino acids: CASRVKTGSYQPQHF. CDR3 bases: TGTGCCAGTAGGGTTAAGACAGGGTCGTATCAGCCCCAGCATTTT.

J is TRBJ1-5 and V is TRBV5-6, with D possibly TRBD1 on 5 matching bases. Germline assignment: CDR1 SGHDT and CDR2 YYEEEE. The CDR3 has 14 amino acids. Between the trimmed V and J ends, which lost 10 bases and 7 bases, there was a span of 21 bases. The CDR3 is CAAMGPRDGQPQHF. In DNA form, the CDR3 reads TGTGCCGCGATGGGACCTCGGGATGGGCAGCCCCAGCATTTT.

The CDR3 reads CASSSQSRVESPLHF. The CDR3 bases are TGTGCCAGCAGCTCTCAATCCAGGGTAGAGTCACCCCTCCACTTT. The chain is built from TRBV7-2 and TRBJ1-6; D is perhaps TRBD1 (5 bases). Trimming shortened V by 4 bases and J by 10 bases, and 17 bases separated the two germline ends. This CDR3 spans 15 amino acids. Germline CDR1 reads SGHTA; CDR2 reads FQGNSA.

The chain carries TRBV15 and TRBJ2-1; 13 bases map to TRBD2. The ends lost 9 bases at V and 11 bases at J; junction bases unmatched: 10. This CDR3 has 14 amino acids. Germline V gene data show CDR1 as LNHNV and CDR2 as YYDKDF (reference sequence). The CDR3 here is CATSTGTSGTKQFF. The CDR3 DNA reads TGTGCCACTTCGACCGGGACTAGCGGGACTAAGCAGTTCTTC.

This clone showed up just once. The chain links TRBV5-1 to TRBJ2-2, with TRBD1 identical over 8 bases. Germline V gives CDR1 SGHRS, CDR2 YFSETQ. The CDR3 contains 15 residues. The J segment lost 6 bases and the V segment lost 2 bases, leaving 6 bases of the junction unmatched. CDR3 coding DNA: TGCGCCAGCAGCTTCGACAGGGGACAGGCCGGGGAGCTGTTTTTT. As protein: CASSFDRGQAGELFF.

This clone has just a few counts. The chain has TRBV3-1 (or the pseudogene TRBV3-2) and TRBJ2-3, with no clear D. This CDR3 contains 13 residues. V was trimmed by 2 bases and J by 1 base, leaving 4 bases between them. Germline V gene sequence: CDR1 LGHDT, CDR2 YNNKEL (reference sequence). Here the CDR3 DNA reads TGTGCCAGCAGCCAACGGGGCACAGATACGCAGTATTTT. This sequence encodes CASSQRGTDTQYF.

This chain joins TRBV7-6 and TRBJ2-3; D is possibly TRBD2 (5 bases). Germline V gene sequence: CDR1 SGHVS, CDR2 FNYEAQ. CDR3 length equals 15 residues. The germline V and J ends were trimmed by 4 bases and 5 bases, with 16 bases remaining between them. The CDR3 sequence is CASSSHIGLQDTQYF. The CDR3 DNA follows: TGTGCCAGCAGCTCACACATAGGACTGCAAGATACGCAGTATTTT.

The sample holds a few counts of this clone. The V call is TRBV11-3, the J call TRBJ2-3; D unresolved. Germline CDR1 is SGHNT and CDR2 is YENEEA. V dropped 0 bases and J dropped 6 bases, with 7 bases sitting between them. The CDR3 contains 13 residues. CDR3 DNA: TGTGCCAGCAGCTTAGAGCCCGAGGATACGCAGTATTTT. Amino acids: CASSLEPEDTQYF.

The J gene is TRBJ1-4, the V gene TRBV6-7; D is ambiguous. TRBV6-7 is filed as an ORF, its function uncertain. CDR3 length equals 13 residues. V was shortened by 6 bases and J by 7 bases, with 12 bases between the two germline ends. The DNA for the CDR3 is TGTGCCAGCAGACGACTAGGGCGTGAAAAACTGTTTTTT. It is translated as CASRRLGREKLFF.

This clone was recorded a few times. The chain recombines TRBV11-2 with TRBJ2-7, with D perhaps matching TRBD1 (6 bases). In germline, CDR1 is SGHAT, CDR2 FQNNGV. CDR3 size: 12 residues. V lost 5 bases, J lost 5 bases, and 10 bases lay in between. CDR3 loop: CASSGNRDEQYF. In DNA form, the CDR3 reads TGTGCCAGCAGCGGAAACAGGGACGAGCAGTACTTC.

The chain combines TRBV29-1 with TRBJ2-2, with 11 nucleotides matching TRBD1. This CDR3 is built from 16 residues. The ends lost 6 bases at V and 0 bases at J; junction bases unmatched: 6. Germline V gives CDR1 SQVTM, CDR2 ANQGSEA. DNA for the CDR3: TGCAGCGTGGGGGACAGGGGGGGCCCGAACACCGGGGAGCTGTTTTTT. It encodes CSVGDRGGPNTGELFF.

Only a few counts were recorded for this clone. The chain carries TRBV6-1 and TRBJ2-7, with a weak D call TRBD1 (6 bases). Trimming left V 6 bases short and J 1 base short, with 13 bases between. The germline V gene has CDR1 MNHNS and CDR2 SASEGT. The CDR3 is 14 amino acids. This CDR3 reads CASSQDRLSYEQYF. The CDR3 DNA sequence: TGTGCCAGCAGCCAGGACAGACTATCCTACGAGCAGTACTTC.

The chain carries TRBV18 and TRBJ1-1; no firm D call. Germline values: CDR1 KGHSH, CDR2 LQKENI. V was clipped by 5 bases and J by 8 bases, with 15 bases between them. This CDR3 region has 13 residues. CDR3 nucleotides: TGTGCCAGCTCATCGACGGTCTTAAGGGAAGCTTTCTTT. As protein: CASSSTVLREAFF.

This clone showed up just once. The V and J genes are TRBV7-9 and TRBJ1-5; TRBD1 is a possible D gene (5 bases). Germline V gene sequence: CDR1 SEHNR, CDR2 FQNEAQ (reference sequence). The ends were cut back, 2 bases at V and 5 bases at J, with 7 bases in the middle. This CDR3 has 13 amino acids. CDR3 in amino acids: CASSLRGDQPQHF. DNA of the CDR3: TGTGCCAGCAGCTTAAGGGGAGATCAGCCCCAGCATTTT.